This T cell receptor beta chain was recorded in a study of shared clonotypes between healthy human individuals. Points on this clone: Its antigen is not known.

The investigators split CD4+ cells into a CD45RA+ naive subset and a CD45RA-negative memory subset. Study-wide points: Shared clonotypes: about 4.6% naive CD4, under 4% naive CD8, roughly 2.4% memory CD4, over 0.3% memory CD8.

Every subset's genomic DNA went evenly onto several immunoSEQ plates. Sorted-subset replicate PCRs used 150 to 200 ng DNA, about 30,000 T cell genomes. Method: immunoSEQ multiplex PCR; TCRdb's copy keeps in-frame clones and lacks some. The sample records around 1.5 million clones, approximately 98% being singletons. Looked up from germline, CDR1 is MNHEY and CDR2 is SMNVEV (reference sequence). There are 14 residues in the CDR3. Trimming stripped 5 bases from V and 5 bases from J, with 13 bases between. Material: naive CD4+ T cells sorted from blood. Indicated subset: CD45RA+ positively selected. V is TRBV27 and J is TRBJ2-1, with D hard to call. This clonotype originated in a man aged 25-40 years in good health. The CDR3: CASSTFGGNNEQFF. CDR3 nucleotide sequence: TGTGCCAGCAGTACGTTTGGTGGAAACAATGAGCAGTTCTTC.